Shown below are 11 T cell receptor beta chains from a single sample sequenced in a study of T cells in tumors after PD-1 blockade. Profiling relied on immunoSEQ multiplex PCR, and the TCRdb table lists in-frame clones only, not all of them. Here the sample spans about 25,000 clones, over 80% being singletons. Sample: PBMCs, taken after anti-PD-1 treatment. Receptor source: a human donor with basal cell carcinoma.

The CDR3 region has the DNA TGTGCCAGCCAGGGGGCTAATCAGCCCCAGCATTTT. This codes for CASQGANQPQHF. The V and J genes are TRBV2 and TRBJ1-5; 8 bases fit TRBD1. With 8 bases clipped from V and 4 bases from J, the junction kept 1 base outside the gene matches. The CDR3 totals 12 residues. Germline V lookup: CDR1 SNHLY, CDR2 FYNNEI.

This chain connects TRBV30 to TRBJ1-1; D not certain. This CDR3 is 13 amino acids long. V was clipped by 5 bases and J by 5 bases, with 15 bases between them. The germline CDR1 and CDR2 sequences are GTSNPN and SVGIG (reference sequence). CDR3 coding DNA: TGTGCCTGGCACAGCCCGGCGGGGACTGAAGCTTTCTTT. Protein sequence: CAWHSPAGTEAFF. Based on the CDR3 plus reference TRBV30 and TRBJ1-1, the full variable domain is SQTIHQWPATLVQPVGSPLSLECTVEGTSNPNLYWYRQAAGRGLQLLFYSVGIGQISSEVPQNLSASRPQDRQFILSSKKLLLSDSGFYLCAWHSPAGTEAFFGQGTRLTVV.

The V and J genes are TRBV7-6 and TRBJ1-2; 9 bases line up with TRBD1. Germline CDR1 reads SGHVS; CDR2 reads FNYEAQ. V lost 5 bases and J lost 2; bases outside the gene matches: 6. This CDR3 has 15 residues. Here the CDR3 reads CASSPRDRENYGYTF. Here the CDR3 DNA reads TGTGCCAGCAGCCCGCGGGACAGGGAGAACTATGGCTACACCTTC. The variable domain in full, with the rest retrieved from reference TRBV7-6 and TRBJ1-2, is GAGVSQSPRYKVTKRGQDVALRCDPISGHVSLYWYRQALGQGPEFLTYFNYEAQQDKSGLPNDRFSAERPEGSISTLTIQRTEQRDSAMYRCASSPRDRENYGYTFGSGTRLTVV.

The V call is TRBV10-3, the J call TRBJ2-1; TRBD1 agrees at 7 bases. From germline, CDR1 is ENHRY and CDR2 SYGVKD. The CDR3 spans 14 residues. V shed 4 bases and J 8 bases; nucleotides not matched to a gene: 8. This CDR3 is CAISGGTGAHEQFF. The CDR3 nucleotides are TGTGCCATCAGTGGGGGAACAGGGGCCCATGAGCAGTTCTTC.

In this sample, this clone turned up a few times. The genes are TRBV9 and TRBJ2-1; 9 bases map to TRBD2. V shed 4 bases, J shed 6 bases, and the junction held 14 bases outside the gene matches. The CDR3 sequence is 17 residues long. Germline assignment: CDR1 SGDLS and CDR2 YYNGEE. The DNA for the CDR3 is TGTGCCAGCAGCCCCCGTCGGGCGGGGGGGCCCATCAATGAGCAGTTCTTC. Translated: CASSPRRAGGPINEQFF.

The rearrangement joins TRBV6-5 to TRBJ2-1; TRBD2 matches 7 bases. The CDR3 is 15 amino acids. Germline V gives CDR1 MNHEY, CDR2 SVGAGI. Trimming cost V 4 bases and J 7 bases; bases outside gene matches: 10. The CDR3 reads CASSSLGRVVNEQFF. The CDR3 DNA sequence: TGTGCCAGCAGTTCCCTGGGGAGGGTCGTAAATGAGCAGTTCTTC.

This chain connects TRBV12-3 or TRBV12-4 to TRBJ2-1; no firm D call. The CDR3 length is 12 residues. The V end lost 5 bases, the J end lost 12 bases, and 14 bases lay between the germline ends. The CDR3 region is CASSLGRKGQFF. The CDR3 DNA reads as TGTGCCAGCAGTCTCGGTCGAAAGGGGCAGTTCTTC.

This clone was detected once. The rearrangement joins TRBV2 to TRBJ2-7; D is undetermined. V lost 2 bases and J 2 bases, leaving 10 bases between the germline ends. There are 14 residues in the CDR3. The V gene's germline CDR1 is SNHLY and CDR2 FYNNEI. CDR3 DNA sequence: TGTGCCAGCAGTGAAACGGTCAGAACCTACGAGCAGTACTTC. Translated: CASSETVRTYEQYF.

This sequence joins TRBV27 and TRBJ2-3; D may be TRBD2 (6 bases). Germline assignment: CDR1 MNHEY and CDR2 SMNVEV (reference sequence). The CDR3 loop spans 15 amino acids. Between the trimmed V and J ends, which lost 0 bases and 4 bases, there was a span of 11 bases. The CDR3 DNA reads as TGTGCCAGCAGTTTATCTTCCCTAGCGCCAGATACGCAGTATTTT. It yields the protein CASSLSSLAPDTQYF.

The chain links TRBV2 to TRBJ1-5; D may be TRBD1 (6 bases). Looked up from germline, CDR1 is SNHLY and CDR2 is FYNNEI. CDR3 length: 14 amino acids. V was cut by 7 bases and J by 5 bases, with 15 bases left in between. The CDR3 DNA sequence: TGTGCCAGCACCTACAGGGAGTCGGATCAGCCCCAGCATTTT. It specifies CASTYRESDQPQHF.

The chain is built from TRBV2 and TRBJ2-3; no clear D. Germline V gene lookup returns CDR1 SNHLY and CDR2 FYNNEI. This CDR3 spans 17 amino acids. V lost 1 base, J lost 2 bases, and 16 bases lay in between. As DNA, the CDR3 is TGTGCCAGCAGTGAAGGTCTGGGTCTCAGGCACACAGATACGCAGTATTTT. Translating it yields CASSEGLGLRHTDTQYF.